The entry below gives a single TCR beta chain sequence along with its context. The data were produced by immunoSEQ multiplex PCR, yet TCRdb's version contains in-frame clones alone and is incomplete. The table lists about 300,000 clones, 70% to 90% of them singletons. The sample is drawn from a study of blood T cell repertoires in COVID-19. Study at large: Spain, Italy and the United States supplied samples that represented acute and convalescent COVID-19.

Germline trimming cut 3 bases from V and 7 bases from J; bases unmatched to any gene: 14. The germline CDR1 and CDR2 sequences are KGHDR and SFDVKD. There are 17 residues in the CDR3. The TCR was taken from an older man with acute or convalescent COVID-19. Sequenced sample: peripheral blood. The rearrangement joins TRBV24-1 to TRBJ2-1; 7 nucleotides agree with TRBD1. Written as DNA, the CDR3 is TGTGCCACCAGTGATCGGGACAGTTCTAAAATCTTGAATGAGCAGTTCTTC. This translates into CATSDRDSSKILNEQFF.